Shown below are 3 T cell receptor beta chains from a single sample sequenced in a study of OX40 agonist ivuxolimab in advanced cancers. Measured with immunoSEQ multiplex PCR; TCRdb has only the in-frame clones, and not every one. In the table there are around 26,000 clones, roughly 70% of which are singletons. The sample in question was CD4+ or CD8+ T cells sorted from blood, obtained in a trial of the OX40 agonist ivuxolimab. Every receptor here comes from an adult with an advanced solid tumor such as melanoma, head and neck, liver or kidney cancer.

The CDR3: CASSLARRNEQFF. The DNA of the CDR3 is TGCGCCAGCAGCTTGGCCAGGAGAAATGAGCAGTTCTTC. The chain links TRBV5-1 to TRBJ2-1; no firm D call. This CDR3 is built from 13 residues. The V gene's germline CDR1 is SGHRS and CDR2 YFSETQ. V was cut by 0 bases and J by 7 bases, with 8 bases left in between.

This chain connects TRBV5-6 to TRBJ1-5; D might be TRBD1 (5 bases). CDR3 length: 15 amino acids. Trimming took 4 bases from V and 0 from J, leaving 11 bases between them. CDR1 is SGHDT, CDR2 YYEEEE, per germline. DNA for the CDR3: TGTGCCAGCAGCCGCCGAGGGGTTAGCAATCAGCCCCAGCATTTT. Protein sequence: CASSRRGVSNQPQHF.

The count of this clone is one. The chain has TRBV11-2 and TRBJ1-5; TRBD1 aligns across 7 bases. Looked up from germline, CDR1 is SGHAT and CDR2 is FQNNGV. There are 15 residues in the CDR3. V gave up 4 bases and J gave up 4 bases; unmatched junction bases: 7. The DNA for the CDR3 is TGTGCCAGCAGCTCGCAGGGGGGGGCGAATCAGCCCCAGCATTTT. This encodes CASSSQGGANQPQHF.